Below are 15 T cell receptor beta chains sequenced from a single sample in a study of blood T cell repertoires in COVID-19. Sequencing used immunoSEQ multiplex PCR; TCRdb keeps in-frame clones, though not all of them. The sample lists about 220,000 clones, about 83% occurring once. Input material: peripheral blood. These receptors were collected from a woman in her forties or fifties with acute or convalescent COVID-19.

The chain couples TRBV5-1 to TRBJ2-3, with TRBD2 identical over 14 bases. V shed 1 base and J 6 bases; nucleotides not matched to a gene: 7. The V gene's germline CDR1 is SGHRS and CDR2 YFSETQ. The CDR3 extends over 17 amino acids. CDR3 sequence (DNA): TGCGCCAGCAGCTTGCCGCGACTAGCGGGAGGGGGTGATACGCAGTATTTT. Translated, it gives CASSLPRLAGGGDTQYF.

The CDR3 nucleotides are TGTGCCAGCGGGCGGGAGTACAATGAGCAGTTCTTC. It yields the protein CASGREYNEQFF. The chain recombines TRBV9 with TRBJ2-1, with 7 bases aligning to TRBD2. This CDR3 region has 12 residues. From germline, CDR1 is SGDLS and CDR2 YYNGEE. V was pared by 7 bases and J by 4 bases, with 2 bases of the junction left unmatched.

The chain has TRBV5-6 and TRBJ1-2; D is ambiguous. Trimming stripped 2 bases from V and 7 bases from J, with 18 bases between. Germline V gene sequence: CDR1 SGHDT, CDR2 YYEEEE. The CDR3 extends over 15 amino acids. This CDR3 is CASSFPSGSTGGYTF. The CDR3 region has the DNA TGTGCCAGCAGCTTTCCTTCTGGTAGCACGGGTGGCTACACCTTC.

The chain links TRBV2 to TRBJ2-7, with TRBD1 matching 7 bases. Trimming removed 3 bases from V and 6 bases from J; junction bases left unmatched: 8. CDR1 SNHLY and CDR2 FYNNEI come from the germline V gene. The CDR3 runs 14 residues. CDR3 region: CASSEGTVGLEQYF. The CDR3 DNA is TGTGCCAGCAGTGAGGGGACAGTGGGCCTCGAGCAGTACTTC.

This clone showed up just once. J is TRBJ2-5 and V is TRBV28; tentative D call: TRBD1 (6 bases). This CDR3 is 13 amino acids long. Deletions cut 6 bases from V and 2 bases from J, with 10 bases between. CDR1 is MDHEN, CDR2 SYDVKM, per germline. CDR3 amino acids: CASSPGQQETQYF. For the CDR3, the DNA is TGTGCCAGCAGCCCCGGACAGCAAGAGACCCAGTACTTC. The variable domain in full, with the rest retrieved from reference TRBV28 and TRBJ2-5, is DVKVTQSSRYLVKRTGEKVFLECVQDMDHENMFWYRQDPGLGLRLIYFSYDVKMKEKGDIPEGYSVSREKKERFSLILESASTNQTSMYLCASSPGQQETQYFGPGTRLLVL.

Only a few counts were recorded for this clone. The J gene is TRBJ1-1, the V gene TRBV28, with D uncertain. The length of the CDR3 is 14 residues. Between the trimmed V and J ends, which lost 8 bases and 4 bases, there was a span of 17 bases. Per the germline V gene, CDR1 is MDHEN and CDR2 is SYDVKM. The CDR3 sequence: CASRGLGGGTEAFF. CDR3 nucleotides: TGTGCCAGCCGCGGCCTCGGAGGCGGCACTGAAGCTTTCTTT.

This sequence joins TRBV4-1 and TRBJ2-1, with 7 nucleotides matching TRBD1. The CDR3 sequence is 16 residues long. The germline V gene has CDR1 MGHRA and CDR2 YSYEKL. V shed 1 base, J shed 0 bases, and the junction held 3 bases outside the gene matches. The CDR3 coding sequence is TGCGCCAGCAGCCAAGGTCGGGACAGCTCCTACAATGAGCAGTTCTTC. It specifies CASSQGRDSSYNEQFF.

The rearrangement joins TRBV5-1 to TRBJ2-5; a possible D gene is TRBD2 (5 bases). V was clipped by 4 bases and J by 5 bases, with 15 bases between them. Germline lookup yields CDR1 SGHRS and CDR2 YFSETQ. There are 14 residues in the CDR3. The CDR3 DNA sequence: TGCGCCAGCAGCATAGGAGCGGTCAGGGAGACCCAGTACTTC. This translates into CASSIGAVRETQYF.

The chain links TRBV18 to TRBJ2-7; TRBD1 aligns across 8 bases. CDR1 and CDR2 (germline): KGHSH, LQKENI. V lost 6 bases, J lost 1 base, and 2 bases stayed unmatched. This CDR3 is 13 amino acids long. The CDR3 here is CASSRTGSYEQYF. In nucleotides, the CDR3 is TGTGCCAGCTCCCGGACAGGGTCCTACGAGCAGTACTTC. Combining the CDR3 with reference TRBV18 and TRBJ2-7 gives the whole variable domain NAGVMQNPRHLVRRRGQEARLRCSPMKGHSHVYWYRQLPEEGLKFMVYLQKENIIDESGMPKERFSAEFPKEGPSILRIQQVVRGDSAAYFCASSRTGSYEQYFGPGTRLTVT.

The chain combines TRBV2 with TRBJ2-5; weak D call: TRBD2 (6 bases). The CDR3 totals 14 residues. Trimming stripped 6 bases from V and 1 base from J, with 12 bases between. Germline values: CDR1 SNHLY, CDR2 FYNNEI. Here the CDR3 reads CASSLGSGQETQYF. CDR3 nucleotides: TGTGCCAGCAGCCTGGGTAGCGGCCAAGAGACCCAGTACTTC.

This sequence joins TRBV6-4 and TRBJ2-3, with a tentative D call TRBD2 (6 bases). The CDR3 is made up of 16 amino acids. Deletions cut 3 bases from V and 4 bases from J, with 17 bases between. Germline assignment: CDR1 MRHNA and CDR2 SNTAGT. The CDR3: CASSDREMGGPDTQYF. The CDR3 DNA follows: TGTGCCAGCAGTGATCGGGAGATGGGGGGACCAGATACGCAGTATTTT.

CDR3 residues: CASSSGTSGTRSSTEQYF. The CDR3 DNA reads as TGTGCCAGCAGCTCCGGGACTAGCGGGACCCGATCCTCAACCGAGCAGTACTTC. V gene TRBV11-2 combines with J gene TRBJ2-7; 13 bases are shared with TRBD2. With V trimmed by 4 bases and J by 6 bases, 15 bases remained unmatched. This CDR3 region has 18 residues. CDR1 and CDR2 from the germline V gene are SGHAT and FQNNGV.

J is TRBJ2-6 and V is TRBV24-1; 8 positions match TRBD1. This CDR3 comprises 15 residues. CDR1 and CDR2 (germline): KGHDR, SFDVKD. The junction had 6 bases not matched to a gene; V was cut back by 4 bases and J by 8 bases. CDR3 coding DNA: TGTGCCACCAGTGACGGACAGGGTATCCCCAACGTCCTGACTTTC. It translates to CATSDGQGIPNVLTF.

This clone has just a few counts. The V and J genes are TRBV4-1 and TRBJ2-5, with 8 bases lining up with TRBD2. The V gene's germline CDR1 is MGHRA and CDR2 YSYEKL. The trim removed 4 bases at V and 1 base at J, leaving 5 bases unmatched. The CDR3 has 15 residues. CDR3 nucleotides: TGCGCCAGCAGCCCACCTGGGACTAGCCAAGAGACCCAGTACTTC. Encoded protein: CASSPPGTSQETQYF.

The J gene is TRBJ1-1, the V gene TRBV18, with 12 nucleotides matching TRBD1. The CDR3 extends over 14 amino acids. V was clipped by 3 bases and J by 6 bases; unmatched bases: 2. Germline CDR1 is KGHSH and CDR2 is LQKENI. The CDR3 DNA reads as TGTGCCAGCTCACCGGGACAGGGGGCGGCTGAAGCTTTCTTT. Translating gives CASSPGQGAAEAFF.